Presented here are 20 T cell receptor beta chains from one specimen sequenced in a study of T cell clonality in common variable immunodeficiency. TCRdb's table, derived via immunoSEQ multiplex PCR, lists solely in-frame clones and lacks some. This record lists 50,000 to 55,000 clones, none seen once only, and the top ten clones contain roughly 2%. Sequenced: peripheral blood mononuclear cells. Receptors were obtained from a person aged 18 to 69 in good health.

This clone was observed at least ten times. The sequenced CDR3 bases are TGTGCCAGCAGTACCTACAGGGGCGCCACCGGGGAG. Translating gives CASSTYRGATGE. The full CDR3 sequence reads CASSTYRGATGELFF. The V gene is TRBV12-3 or TRBV12-4, the J gene TRBJ2-2; 7 bases match TRBD1. The CDR3 goes on 3 residues after the read ends, and that part is filled in from the germline J gene. CDR3 length equals 15 residues. Trimming at V came to 5 bases and at J to 4 bases, leaving 7 bases not matched to a gene.

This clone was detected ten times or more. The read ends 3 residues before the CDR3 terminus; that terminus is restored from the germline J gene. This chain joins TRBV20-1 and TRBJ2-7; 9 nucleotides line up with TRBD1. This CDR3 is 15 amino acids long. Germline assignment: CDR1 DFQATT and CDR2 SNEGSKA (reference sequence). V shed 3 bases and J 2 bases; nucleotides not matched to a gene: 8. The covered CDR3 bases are TGCAGTGCTAGGCACGCCGGGACAGGGCCCTACGAG. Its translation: CSARHAGTGPYE. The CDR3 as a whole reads CSARHAGTGPYEQYF.

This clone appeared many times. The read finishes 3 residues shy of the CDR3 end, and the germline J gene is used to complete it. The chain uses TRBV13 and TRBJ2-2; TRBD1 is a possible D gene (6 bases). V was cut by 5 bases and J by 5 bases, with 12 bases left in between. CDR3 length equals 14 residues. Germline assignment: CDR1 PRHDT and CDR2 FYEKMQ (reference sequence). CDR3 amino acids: CASSTFTGTGELFF. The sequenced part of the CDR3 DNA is TGTGCCAGCAGCACATTTACAGGGACCGGGGAG.

The part of the CDR3 DNA that was read is TGTGCCACTGATGGGCCCCCGGTTGGCGAC. Protein sequence: CATDGPPVGD. The CDR3 as a whole reads CATDGPPVGDYTF. The chain joins TRBV30 to TRBJ1-2; D remains ambiguous. Coverage ceases 3 residues before the CDR3 finishes, and the germline J gene fills in the end. The CDR3 is 13 residues long. Germline CDR1 is GTSNPN and CDR2 is SVGIG (reference sequence).

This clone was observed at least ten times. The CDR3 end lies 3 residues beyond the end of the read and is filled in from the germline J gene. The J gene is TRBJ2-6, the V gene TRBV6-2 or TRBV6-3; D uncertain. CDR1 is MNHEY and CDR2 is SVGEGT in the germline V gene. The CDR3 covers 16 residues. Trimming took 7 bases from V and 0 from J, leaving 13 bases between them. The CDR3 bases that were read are TGTGCCAGCACTAAGAACTATAACTCTGGGGCCAACGTC. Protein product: CASTKNYNSGANV. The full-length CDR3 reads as CASTKNYNSGANVLTF.

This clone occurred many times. The CDR3 DNA, read in part, is TGTGCCAGTAGCCGGGGACAGGGTATGGCTCTAGGGGAGACC. This encodes CASSRGQGMALGET. The complete CDR3 sequence is CASSRGQGMALGETQYF. V usage is TRBV19 and J usage is TRBJ2-5; 9 nucleotides agree with TRBD1. The read ends 3 residues before the CDR3 terminus; that terminus is restored from the germline J gene. There are 17 residues in the CDR3. Germline trimming cut 6 bases from V and 5 bases from J; bases unmatched to any gene: 16. The germline CDR1 and CDR2 sequences are LNHDA and SQIVND (reference sequence).

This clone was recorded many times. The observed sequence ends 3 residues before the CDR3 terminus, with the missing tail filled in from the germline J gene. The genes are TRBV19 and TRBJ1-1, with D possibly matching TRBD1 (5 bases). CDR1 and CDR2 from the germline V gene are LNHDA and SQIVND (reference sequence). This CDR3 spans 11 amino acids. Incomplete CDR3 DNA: TGTGCCAGTAGTCCAGGGTGGGAA. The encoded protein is CASSPGWE. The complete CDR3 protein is CASSPGWEAFF.

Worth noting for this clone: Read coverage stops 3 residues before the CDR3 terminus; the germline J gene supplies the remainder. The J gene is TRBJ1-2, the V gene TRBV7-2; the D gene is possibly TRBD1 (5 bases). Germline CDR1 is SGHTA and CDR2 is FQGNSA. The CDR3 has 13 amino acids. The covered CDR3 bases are TGTGCCAGCAGCGACAGAAGCACAGATACC. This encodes CASSDRSTDT. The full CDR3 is CASSDRSTDTYTF.

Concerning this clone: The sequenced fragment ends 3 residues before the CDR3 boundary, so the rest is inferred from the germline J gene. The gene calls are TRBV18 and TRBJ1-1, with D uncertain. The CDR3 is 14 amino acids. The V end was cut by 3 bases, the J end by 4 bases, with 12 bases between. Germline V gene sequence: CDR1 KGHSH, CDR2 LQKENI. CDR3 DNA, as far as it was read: TGTGCCAGCTCACCGGCAGCCGGGGTCACTGAA. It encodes CASSPAAGVTE. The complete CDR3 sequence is CASSPAAGVTEAFF.

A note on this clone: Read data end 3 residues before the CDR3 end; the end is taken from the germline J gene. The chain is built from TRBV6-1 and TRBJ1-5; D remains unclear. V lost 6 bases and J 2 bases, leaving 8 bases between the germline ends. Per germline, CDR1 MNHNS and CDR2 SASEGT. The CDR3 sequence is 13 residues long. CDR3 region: CASREYGNQPQHF. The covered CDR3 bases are TGTGCCAGCAGAGAATATGGCAATCAGCCC.

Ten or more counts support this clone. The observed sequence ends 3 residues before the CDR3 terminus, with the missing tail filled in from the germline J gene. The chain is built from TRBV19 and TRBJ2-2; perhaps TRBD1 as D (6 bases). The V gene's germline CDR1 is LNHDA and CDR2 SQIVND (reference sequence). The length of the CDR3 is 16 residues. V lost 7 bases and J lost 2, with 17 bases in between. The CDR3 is CASKRTVTTNTGELFF. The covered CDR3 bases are TGTGCCAGTAAACGGACAGTCACTACCAACACCGGGGAG.

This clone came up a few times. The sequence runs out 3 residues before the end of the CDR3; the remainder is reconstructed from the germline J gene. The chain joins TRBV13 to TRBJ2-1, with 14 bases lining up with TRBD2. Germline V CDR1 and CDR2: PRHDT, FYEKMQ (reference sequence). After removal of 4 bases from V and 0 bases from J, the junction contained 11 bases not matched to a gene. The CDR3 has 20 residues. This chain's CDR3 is CASSSPPWTSGRSSYNEQFF. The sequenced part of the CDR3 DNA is TGTGCCAGCAGCTCGCCCCCGTGGACTAGCGGGAGGAGCTCCTACAATGAG.

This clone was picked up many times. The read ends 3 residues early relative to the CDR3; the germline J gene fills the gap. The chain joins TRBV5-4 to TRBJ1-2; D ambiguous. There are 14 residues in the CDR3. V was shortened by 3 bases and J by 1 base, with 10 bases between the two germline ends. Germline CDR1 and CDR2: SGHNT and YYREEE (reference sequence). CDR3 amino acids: CASSSAGINYGYTF. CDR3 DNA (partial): TGTGCCAGCAGCTCAGCGGGAATTAACTATGGC.

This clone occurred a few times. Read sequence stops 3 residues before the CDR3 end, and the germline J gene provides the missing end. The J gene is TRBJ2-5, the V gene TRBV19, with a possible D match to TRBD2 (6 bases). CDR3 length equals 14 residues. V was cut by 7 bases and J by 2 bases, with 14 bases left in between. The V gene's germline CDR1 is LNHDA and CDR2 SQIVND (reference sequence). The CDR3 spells CASKRAGSQETQYF. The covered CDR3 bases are TGTGCCAGTAAAAGGGCGGGGAGTCAAGAGACC.

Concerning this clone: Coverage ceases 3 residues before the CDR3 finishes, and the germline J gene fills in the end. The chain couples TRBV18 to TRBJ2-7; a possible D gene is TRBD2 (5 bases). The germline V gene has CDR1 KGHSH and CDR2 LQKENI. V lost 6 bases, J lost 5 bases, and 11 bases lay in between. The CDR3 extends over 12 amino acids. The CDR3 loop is CASSEGLNEQYF. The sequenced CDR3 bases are TGTGCCAGCTCCGAGGGCCTCAACGAG.

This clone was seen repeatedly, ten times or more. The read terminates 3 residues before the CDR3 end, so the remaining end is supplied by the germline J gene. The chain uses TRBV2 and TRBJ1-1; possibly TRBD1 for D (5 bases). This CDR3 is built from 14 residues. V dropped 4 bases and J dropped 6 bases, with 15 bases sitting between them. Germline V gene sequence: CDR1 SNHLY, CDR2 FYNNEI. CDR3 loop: CASSVVRATPEAFF. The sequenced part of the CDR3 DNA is TGTGCCAGCAGTGTGGTCAGGGCGACCCCTGAA. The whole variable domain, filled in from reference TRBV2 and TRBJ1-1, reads EPEVTQTPSHQVTQMGQEVILRCVPISNHLYFYWYRQILGQKVEFLVSFYNNEISEKSEIFDDQFSVERPDGSNFTLKIRSTKLEDSAMYFCASSVVRATPEAFFGQGTRLTVV.

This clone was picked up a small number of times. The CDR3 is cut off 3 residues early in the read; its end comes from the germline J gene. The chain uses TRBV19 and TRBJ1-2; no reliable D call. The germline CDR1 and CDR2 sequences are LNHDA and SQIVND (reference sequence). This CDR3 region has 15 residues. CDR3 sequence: CASSTSRISYNDYTF. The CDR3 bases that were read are TGTGCCAGTTCGACTAGCCGTATCTCCTACAATGAC.

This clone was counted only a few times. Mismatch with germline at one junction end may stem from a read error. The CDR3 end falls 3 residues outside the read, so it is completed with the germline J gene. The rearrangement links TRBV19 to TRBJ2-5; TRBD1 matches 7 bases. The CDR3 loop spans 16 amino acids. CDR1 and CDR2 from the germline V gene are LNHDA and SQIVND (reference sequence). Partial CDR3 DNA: TGTGCCAGTAGTCTAGACAGGGCTCCCCAACAAGAGACC. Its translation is CASSLDRAPQQET. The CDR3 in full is CASSLDRAPQQETQYF.

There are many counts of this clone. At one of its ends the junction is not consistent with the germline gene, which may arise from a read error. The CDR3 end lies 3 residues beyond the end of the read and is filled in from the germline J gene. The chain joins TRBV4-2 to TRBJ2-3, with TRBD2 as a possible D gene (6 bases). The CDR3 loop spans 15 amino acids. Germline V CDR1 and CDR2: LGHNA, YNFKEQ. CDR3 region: CASRKIAAGTDTQYF. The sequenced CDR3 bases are TGCGCCAGCAGGAAAATAGCGGCGGGCACAGATACG.

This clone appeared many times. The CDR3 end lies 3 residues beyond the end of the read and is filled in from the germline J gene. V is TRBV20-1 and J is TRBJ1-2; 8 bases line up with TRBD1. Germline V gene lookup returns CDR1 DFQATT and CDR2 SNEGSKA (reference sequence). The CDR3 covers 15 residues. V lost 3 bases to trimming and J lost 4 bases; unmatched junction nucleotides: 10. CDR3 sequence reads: CSASFSGGTVYGYTF. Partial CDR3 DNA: TGCAGTGCTAGCTTCTCAGGGGGCACAGTCTATGGC.